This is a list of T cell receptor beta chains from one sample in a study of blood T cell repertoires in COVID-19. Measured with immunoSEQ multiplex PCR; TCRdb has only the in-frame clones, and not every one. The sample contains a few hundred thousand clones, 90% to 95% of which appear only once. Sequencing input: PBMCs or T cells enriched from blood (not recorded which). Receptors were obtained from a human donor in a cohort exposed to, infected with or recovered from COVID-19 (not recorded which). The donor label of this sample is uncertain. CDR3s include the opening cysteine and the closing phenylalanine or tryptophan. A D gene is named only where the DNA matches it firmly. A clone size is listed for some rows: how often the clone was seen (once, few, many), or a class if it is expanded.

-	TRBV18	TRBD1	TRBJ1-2	TGTGCCAGCTCACCCTGGAGGAGGGGGCGTTTGACTCACTATGGCTACACCTTC	CASSPWRRGRLTHYGYTF
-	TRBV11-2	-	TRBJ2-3	TGTGCCAGCAGCTTAGAAGTGGGCCTAGCCACAGATACGCAGTATTTT	CASSLEVGLATDTQYF
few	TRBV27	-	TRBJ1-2	TGTGCCAGCAGTTTAAGAGTGAATATCGGAGCGGACTATGGCTACACCTTC	CASSLRVNIGADYGYTF
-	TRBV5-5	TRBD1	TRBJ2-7	TGTGCCAGCAGCACACAGGGGATCTACGAGCAGTACTTC	CASSTQGIYEQYF
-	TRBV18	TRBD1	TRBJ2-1	TGTGCCAGCTCACCTGACAGGGGGAATGAGCAGTTCTTC	CASSPDRGNEQFF
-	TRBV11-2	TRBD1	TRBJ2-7	TGTGCCAGCAGCTTTGGGACAGGGGACTACGAGCAGTACTTC	CASSFGTGDYEQYF
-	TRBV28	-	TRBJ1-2	TGTGCCAGCAGTTTATTGGGCCTGGCGTATGGCTACACCTTC	CASSLLGLAYGYTF
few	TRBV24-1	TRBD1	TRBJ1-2	TGTGCCACCAGTGAGAGGGACAGCGGCTACACCTTC	CATSERDSGYTF
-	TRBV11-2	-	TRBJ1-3	TGTGCCAGCAGCGCACTAAGAGGACAGCAGACTGGAAACACCATATATTTT	CASSALRGQQTGNTIYF
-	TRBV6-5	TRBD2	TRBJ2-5	TGTGCCAGCCGGACGCAAGCGGGGACCTTCGGGGCCCAGTACTTC	CASRTQAGTFGAQYF
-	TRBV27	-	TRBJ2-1	TGTGCCAGCAGTTTAGGAGGGTATGAGCAGTTCTTC	CASSLGGYEQFF
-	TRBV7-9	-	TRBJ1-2	TGTGCCAGCAGCTTAACCAGATTGGATGGCTACACCTTC	CASSLTRLDGYTF
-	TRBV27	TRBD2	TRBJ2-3	TGTGCCAGCAGTCCATGGACTAGCGGGGGTGGAACAGATACGCAGTATTTT	CASSPWTSGGGTDTQYF
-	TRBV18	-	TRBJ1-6	TGTGCCAGCTCACCAAAGGGAGAGCGGAGCTCCTATAATTCACCCCTCCACTTT	CASSPKGERSSYNSPLHF
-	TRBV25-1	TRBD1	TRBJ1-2	TGTGCCAGCAGTGAGGCAGGGGGCTGGGGCTACACCTTC	CASSEAGGWGYTF
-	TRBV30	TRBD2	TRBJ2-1	TGTGCCTGGAGGGCGGGGGGAATGAATGAGCAGTTCTTC	CAWRAGGMNEQFF
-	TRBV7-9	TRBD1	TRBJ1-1	TGTGCCAGCAGCTCCGCCTTTTGGGGACAGCCGGCAATTTCTGAAGCTTTCTTT	CASSSAFWGQPAISEAFF
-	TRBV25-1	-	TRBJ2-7	TGTGCCAGCAGTGAATATAAGGGGGCCTACGAGCAGTACTTC	CASSEYKGAYEQYF
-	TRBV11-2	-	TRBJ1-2	TGTGCCAGCAGCTTCGGGAGCTATGGCTACACCTTC	CASSFGSYGYTF
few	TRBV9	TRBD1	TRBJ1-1	TGTGCCAGCAGCGCCTGGGACAGGGATACTGAAGCTTTCTTT	CASSAWDRDTEAFF
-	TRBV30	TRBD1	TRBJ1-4	TGTGCCTGGAACAGGGGGACTAATGAAAAACTGTTTTTT	CAWNRGTNEKLFF
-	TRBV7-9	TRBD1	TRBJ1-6	TGTGCCAGCAGCTTAGAGACAGGGGGAAATTCACCCCTCCACTTT	CASSLETGGNSPLHF
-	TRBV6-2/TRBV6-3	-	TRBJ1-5	TGTGCCACCCGCCCGGGGGGGCTGTATCAGCCCCAGCATTTT	CATRPGGLYQPQHF